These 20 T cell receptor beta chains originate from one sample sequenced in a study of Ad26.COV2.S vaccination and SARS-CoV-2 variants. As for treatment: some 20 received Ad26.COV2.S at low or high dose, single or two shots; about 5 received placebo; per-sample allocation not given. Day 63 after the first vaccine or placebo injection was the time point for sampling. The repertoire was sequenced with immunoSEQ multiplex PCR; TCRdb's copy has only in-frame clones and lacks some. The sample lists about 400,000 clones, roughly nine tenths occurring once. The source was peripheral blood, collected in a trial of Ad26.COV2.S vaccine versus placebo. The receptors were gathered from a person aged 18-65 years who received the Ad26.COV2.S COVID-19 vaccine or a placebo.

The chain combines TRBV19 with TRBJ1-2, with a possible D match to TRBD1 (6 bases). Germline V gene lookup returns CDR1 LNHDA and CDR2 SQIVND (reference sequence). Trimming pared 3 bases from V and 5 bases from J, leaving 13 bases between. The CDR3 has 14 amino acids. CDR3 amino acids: CASSIPGERYGYTF. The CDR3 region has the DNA TGTGCCAGTAGTATCCCAGGGGAACGTTATGGCTACACCTTC.

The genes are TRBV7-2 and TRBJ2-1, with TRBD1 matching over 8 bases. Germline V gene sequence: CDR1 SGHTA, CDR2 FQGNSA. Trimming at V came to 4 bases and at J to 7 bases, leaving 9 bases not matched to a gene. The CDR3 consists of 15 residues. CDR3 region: CASSSEDRGGNEQFF. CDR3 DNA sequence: TGTGCCAGCAGCTCGGAAGACAGGGGTGGAAATGAGCAGTTCTTC.

The CDR3 DNA sequence: TGTGCCAGTAGTCCGGGGGGCACCCAAGAGACCCAGTACTTC. Its translation: CASSPGGTQETQYF. The chain links TRBV19 to TRBJ2-5, with a tentative D call TRBD2 (7 bases). Germline CDR1 LNHDA, CDR2 SQIVND (reference sequence). The V end lost 5 bases, the J end lost 1 base, and 11 bases lay between the germline ends. CDR3 length: 14 amino acids.

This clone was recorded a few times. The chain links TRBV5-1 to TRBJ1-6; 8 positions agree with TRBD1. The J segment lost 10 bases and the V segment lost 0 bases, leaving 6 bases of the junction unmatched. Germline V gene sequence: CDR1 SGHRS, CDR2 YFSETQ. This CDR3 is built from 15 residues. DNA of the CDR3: TGCGCCAGCAGCTTGGATGGACAGGGTAGATCACCCCTCCACTTT. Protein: CASSLDGQGRSPLHF.

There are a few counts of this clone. The CDR3 nucleotides are TGTGCCAGCAGCCCGAGTGGGAAGGGCGGCTATGGCTACACCTTC. This encodes CASSPSGKGGYGYTF. The rearrangement uses TRBV5-6 and TRBJ1-2; D is undetermined. Looked up from germline, CDR1 is SGHDT and CDR2 is YYEEEE. The CDR3 contains 15 residues. Trimming pared 4 bases from V and 4 bases from J, leaving 17 bases between.

DNA of the CDR3: TGTGCCAGCAGCCATCACGGGACAGGGCCTCTTGAAGCTTTCTTT. Protein: CASSHHGTGPLEAFF. The chain is built from TRBV3-1 (or the pseudogene TRBV3-2) and TRBJ1-1; 9 nucleotides line up with TRBD1. The germline V gene has CDR1 LGHDT and CDR2 YNNKEL (reference sequence). V dropped 3 bases and J dropped 7; count of bases not matched to a gene: 9. CDR3 size: 15 residues.

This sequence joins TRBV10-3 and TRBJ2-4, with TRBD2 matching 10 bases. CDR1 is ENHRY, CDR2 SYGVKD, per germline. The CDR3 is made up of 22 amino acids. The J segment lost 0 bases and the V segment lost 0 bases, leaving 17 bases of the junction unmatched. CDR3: CAISESIISGGYPSLAKNIQYF. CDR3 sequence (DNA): TGTGCCATCAGTGAGTCGATAATTAGCGGGGGGTATCCGAGCCTAGCCAAAAACATTCAGTACTTC.

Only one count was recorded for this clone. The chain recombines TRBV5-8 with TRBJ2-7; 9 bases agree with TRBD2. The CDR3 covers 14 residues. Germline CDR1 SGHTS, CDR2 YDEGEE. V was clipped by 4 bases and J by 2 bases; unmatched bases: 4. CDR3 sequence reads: CASSLAGLTYEQYF. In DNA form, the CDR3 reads TGTGCCAGCAGCCTAGCGGGACTAACCTACGAGCAGTACTTC.

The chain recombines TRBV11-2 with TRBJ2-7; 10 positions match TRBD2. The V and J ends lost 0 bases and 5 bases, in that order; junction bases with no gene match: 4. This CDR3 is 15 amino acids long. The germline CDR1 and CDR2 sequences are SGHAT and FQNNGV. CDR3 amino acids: CASSLEWLAGDEQYF. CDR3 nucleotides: TGTGCCAGCAGCTTAGAGTGGCTAGCGGGGGACGAGCAGTACTTC.

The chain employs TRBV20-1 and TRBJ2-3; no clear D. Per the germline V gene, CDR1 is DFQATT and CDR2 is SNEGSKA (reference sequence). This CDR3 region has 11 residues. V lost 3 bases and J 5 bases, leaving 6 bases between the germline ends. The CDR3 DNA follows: TGCAGTGCTAGGGATGAAGATACGCAGTATTTT. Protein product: CSARDEDTQYF.

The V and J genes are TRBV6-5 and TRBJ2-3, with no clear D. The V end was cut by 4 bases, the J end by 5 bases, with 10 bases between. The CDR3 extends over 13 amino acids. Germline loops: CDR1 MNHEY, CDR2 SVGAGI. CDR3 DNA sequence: TGTGCCAGCAGTTTAAACCCCTTAGATACGCAGTATTTT. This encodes CASSLNPLDTQYF.

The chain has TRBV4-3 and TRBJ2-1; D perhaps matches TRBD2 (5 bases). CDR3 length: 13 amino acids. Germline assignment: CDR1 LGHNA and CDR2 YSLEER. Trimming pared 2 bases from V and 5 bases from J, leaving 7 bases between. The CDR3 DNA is TGCGCCAGCAGCCAACTGACTAACAATGAGCAGTTCTTC. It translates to CASSQLTNNEQFF.

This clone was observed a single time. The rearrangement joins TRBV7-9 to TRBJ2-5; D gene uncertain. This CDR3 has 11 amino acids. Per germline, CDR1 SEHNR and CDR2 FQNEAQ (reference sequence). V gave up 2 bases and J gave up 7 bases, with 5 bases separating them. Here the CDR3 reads CASSLTGTQYF. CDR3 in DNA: TGTGCCAGCAGCTTAACGGGGACCCAGTACTTC.

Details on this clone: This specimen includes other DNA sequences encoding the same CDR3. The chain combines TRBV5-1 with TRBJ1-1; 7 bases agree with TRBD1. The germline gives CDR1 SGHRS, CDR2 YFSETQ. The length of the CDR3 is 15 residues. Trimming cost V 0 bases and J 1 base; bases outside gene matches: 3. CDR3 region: CASSLATGRNTEAFF. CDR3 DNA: TGCGCCAGCAGCTTGGCGACAGGGAGGAACACTGAAGCTTTCTTT.

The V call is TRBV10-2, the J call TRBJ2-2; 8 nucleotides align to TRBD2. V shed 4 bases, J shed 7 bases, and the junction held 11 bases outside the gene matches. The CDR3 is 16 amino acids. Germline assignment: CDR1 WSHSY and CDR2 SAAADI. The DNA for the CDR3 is TGCGCCAGCAGTGGCCAGTTTCCGGGGGGGGACGGGGAGCTGTTTTTT. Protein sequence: CASSGQFPGGDGELFF.

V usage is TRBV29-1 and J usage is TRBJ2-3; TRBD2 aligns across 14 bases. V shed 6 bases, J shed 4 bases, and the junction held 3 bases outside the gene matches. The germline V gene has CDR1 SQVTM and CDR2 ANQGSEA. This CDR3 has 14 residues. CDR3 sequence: CSVTSGGAPDTQYF. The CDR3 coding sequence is TGCAGCGTGACTAGCGGGGGGGCCCCAGATACGCAGTATTTT.

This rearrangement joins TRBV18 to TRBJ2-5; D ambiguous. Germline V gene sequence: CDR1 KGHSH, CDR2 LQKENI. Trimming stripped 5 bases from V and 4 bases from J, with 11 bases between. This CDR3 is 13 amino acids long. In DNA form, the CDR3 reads TGTGCCAGCTCAGAACGGGTTGGAGAGACCCAGTACTTC. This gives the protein CASSERVGETQYF.

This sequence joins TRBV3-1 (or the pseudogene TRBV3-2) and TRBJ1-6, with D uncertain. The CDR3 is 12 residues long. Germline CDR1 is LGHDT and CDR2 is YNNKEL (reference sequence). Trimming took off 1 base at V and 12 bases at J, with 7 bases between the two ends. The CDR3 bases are TGTGCCAGCAGCCAAGTGGGGTTACCCCTCCACTTT. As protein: CASSQVGLPLHF.

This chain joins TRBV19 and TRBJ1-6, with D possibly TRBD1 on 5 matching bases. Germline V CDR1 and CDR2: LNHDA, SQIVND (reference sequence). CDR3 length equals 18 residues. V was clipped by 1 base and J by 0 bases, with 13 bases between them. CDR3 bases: TGTGCCAGTAGTATAGGGGACGGATCGAGCTCCTATAATTCACCCCTCCACTTT. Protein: CASSIGDGSSSYNSPLHF.

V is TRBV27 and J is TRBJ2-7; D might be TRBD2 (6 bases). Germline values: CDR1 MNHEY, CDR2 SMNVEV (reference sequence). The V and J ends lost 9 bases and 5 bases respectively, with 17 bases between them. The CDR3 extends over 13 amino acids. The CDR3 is CASGAGGSNEQYF. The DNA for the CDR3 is TGTGCCAGTGGGGCCGGGGGATCCAACGAGCAGTACTTC.